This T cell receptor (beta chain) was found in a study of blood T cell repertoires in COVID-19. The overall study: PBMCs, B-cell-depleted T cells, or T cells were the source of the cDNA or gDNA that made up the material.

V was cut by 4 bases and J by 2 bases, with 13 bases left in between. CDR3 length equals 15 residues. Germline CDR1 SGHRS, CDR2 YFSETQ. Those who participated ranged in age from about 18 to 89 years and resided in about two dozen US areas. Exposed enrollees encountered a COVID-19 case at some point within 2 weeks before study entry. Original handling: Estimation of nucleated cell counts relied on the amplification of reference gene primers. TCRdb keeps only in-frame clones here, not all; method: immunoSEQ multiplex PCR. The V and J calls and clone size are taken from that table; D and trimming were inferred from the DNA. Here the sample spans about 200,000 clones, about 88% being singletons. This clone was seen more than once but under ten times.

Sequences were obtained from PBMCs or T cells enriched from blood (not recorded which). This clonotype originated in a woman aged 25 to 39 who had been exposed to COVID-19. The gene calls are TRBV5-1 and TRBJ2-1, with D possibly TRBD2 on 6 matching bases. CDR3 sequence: CASSRYWGAYNEQFF. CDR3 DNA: TGCGCCAGCAGCCGCTATTGGGGGGCCTACAATGAGCAGTTCTTC.